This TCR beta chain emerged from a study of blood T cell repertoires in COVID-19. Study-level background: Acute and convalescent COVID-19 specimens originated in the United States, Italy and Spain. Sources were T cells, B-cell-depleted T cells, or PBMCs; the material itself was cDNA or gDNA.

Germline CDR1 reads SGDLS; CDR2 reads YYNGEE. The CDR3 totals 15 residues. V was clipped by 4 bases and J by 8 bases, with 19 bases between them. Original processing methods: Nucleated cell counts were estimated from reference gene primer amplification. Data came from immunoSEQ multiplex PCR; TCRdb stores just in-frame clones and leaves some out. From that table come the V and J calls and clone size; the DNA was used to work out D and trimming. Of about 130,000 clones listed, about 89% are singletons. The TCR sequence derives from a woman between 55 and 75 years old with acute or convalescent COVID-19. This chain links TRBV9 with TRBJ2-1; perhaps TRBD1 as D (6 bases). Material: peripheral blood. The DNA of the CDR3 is TGTGCCAGCAGCCCAGTGGACAGCTATCTGGATGAGCAGTTCTTC. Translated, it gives CASSPVDSYLDEQFF.